These 21 T cell receptor beta chains were sequenced from one sample in a study of cytomegalovirus exposure and HLA in healthy donors. The study ran its PCR with 60 Vbeta and 13 Jbeta primers. Only in-frame clones appear in the TCRdb table, and some are missing; sequencing was by immunoSEQ multiplex PCR. The table lists roughly 130,000 clones, 73% of them singletons. The sequencing sample was made of PBMCs. All receptors derive from a woman aged 40 to 49 in good health and CMV-seronegative.

The chain employs TRBV9 and TRBJ1-3; 7 bases are shared with TRBD1. Per the germline V gene, CDR1 is SGDLS and CDR2 is YYNGEE. J gave up 0 bases and V 3 bases, and 3 bases lay outside the gene matches. The CDR3 is made up of 15 amino acids. The CDR3: CASSEDRSSGNTIYF. Written as DNA, the CDR3 is TGTGCCAGCAGCGAGGACAGGTCCTCTGGAAACACCATATATTTT.

This clone was seen a single time. V usage is TRBV9 and J usage is TRBJ1-2; 7 bases map to TRBD1. The CDR3 covers 14 residues. V lost 4 bases, J lost 8 bases, and 11 bases stayed unmatched. The germline CDR1 and CDR2 sequences are SGDLS and YYNGEE. The CDR3 loop is CASSWDTGAEGYTF. The CDR3, as DNA: TGTGCCAGCAGCTGGGATACAGGGGCTGAAGGCTACACCTTC.

V gene TRBV11-2 combines with J gene TRBJ2-7; the match to TRBD1 covers 10 bases. CDR3 length equals 15 residues. The V gene end was trimmed by 1 base and the J gene end by 5 bases; junction bases not matched to a gene: 5. From germline, CDR1 is SGHAT and CDR2 FQNNGV. CDR3 DNA: TGTGCCAGCAGCTTAGTGGGTGACAGGGGGCACGAGCAGTACTTC. It is translated as CASSLVGDRGHEQYF.

This clone was observed a single time. The chain uses TRBV9 and TRBJ2-3; TRBD2 matches 11 bases. CDR1 SGDLS and CDR2 YYNGEE come from the germline V gene. The V segment lost 4 bases and the J segment 5 bases; nucleotides outside the gene matches: 9. The CDR3 runs to 16 residues. DNA for the CDR3: TGTGCCAGCAGCCCTACTAGCGGGGGTTGGAGAGATACGCAGTATTTT. Residues: CASSPTSGGWRDTQYF.

CDR3 nucleotides: TGTGCCAGCAGTTTATCCTGGACTTGGTCCGGGGAGCTGTTTTTT. Translating gives CASSLSWTWSGELFF. This chain links TRBV27 with TRBJ2-2, with a weak D call TRBD2 (5 bases). V gave up 0 bases and J gave up 6 bases, with 11 bases separating them. The germline gives CDR1 MNHEY, CDR2 SMNVEV (reference sequence). The CDR3 is 15 amino acids.

This sequence joins TRBV18 and TRBJ1-1, with D unresolved. Trimming removed 2 bases at V and 1 base at J, with 14 bases between. Germline CDR1 and CDR2: KGHSH and LQKENI. The CDR3 runs 16 residues. The chain's CDR3 is CASSPRSVGPNTEAFF. The CDR3 DNA reads TGTGCCAGCTCACCAAGGTCGGTGGGCCCGAACACTGAAGCTTTCTTT.

This chain connects TRBV7-2 to TRBJ2-5, with TRBD2 as a possible D gene (6 bases). Trimming shortened V by 2 bases and J by 5 bases, and 15 bases separated the two germline ends. The germline V gene has CDR1 SGHTA and CDR2 FQGNSA. The CDR3 is 15 amino acids. CDR3 amino acids: CASSLIALAAETQYF. The CDR3 DNA reads as TGTGCCAGCAGCTTAATAGCACTAGCTGCGGAGACCCAGTACTTC.

The V gene is TRBV6-1, the J gene TRBJ1-1, with D unclear. The V end was cut by 8 bases, the J end by 5 bases, with 18 bases between. Per the germline V gene, CDR1 is MNHNS and CDR2 is SASEGT. The CDR3 extends over 14 amino acids. The chain's CDR3 is CASSWAEGSTEAFF. For the CDR3, the DNA is TGTGCCAGCTCGTGGGCTGAGGGATCAACTGAAGCTTTCTTT.

This clone was observed a handful of times. V and J are TRBV6-5 and TRBJ1-5, with D unresolved. Trimming took off 6 bases at V and 1 base at J, with 10 bases between the two ends. The germline gives CDR1 MNHEY, CDR2 SVGAGI. There are 14 residues in the CDR3. This CDR3 reads CASRSPGSNQPQHF. DNA for the CDR3: TGTGCCAGCAGATCCCCGGGAAGCAATCAGCCCCAGCATTTT.

The gene calls are TRBV11-2 and TRBJ1-1; D is undetermined. Germline V gene sequence: CDR1 SGHAT, CDR2 FQNNGV. This CDR3 has 16 residues. V lost 5 bases to trimming and J lost 5 bases, with 21 bases between them. The CDR3 DNA reads as TGTGCCAGCAGCCGAGGGCAGATAGGGAGGGAGACTGAAGCTTTCTTT. Translated: CASSRGQIGRETEAFF.

This clone appeared once. The rearrangement links TRBV2 to TRBJ1-2; D call uncertain. CDR3 length: 14 amino acids. V was pared by 4 bases and J by 8 bases, with 17 bases between. Germline CDR1 is SNHLY and CDR2 is FYNNEI. In DNA form, the CDR3 reads TGTGCCAGCAGTGGGGAGGACGGTTATATGGGCTACACCTTC. Protein: CASSGEDGYMGYTF.

The rearrangement links TRBV4-3 to TRBJ1-3; TRBD1 might be the D (6 bases). V lost 0 bases and J 8 bases, leaving 14 bases between the germline ends. The CDR3 contains 15 residues. Germline CDR1 and CDR2: LGHNA and YSLEER. The DNA of the CDR3 is TGCGCCAGCAGCCAAGATCGGGGCAGGGGCCACACCATATATTTT. Amino acid sequence: CASSQDRGRGHTIYF.

Turning to this clone: In the same sample, other DNA sequences code for this CDR3. This chain links TRBV9 with TRBJ1-5, with TRBD1 as a possible D gene (5 bases). This CDR3 spans 13 amino acids. Per germline, CDR1 SGDLS and CDR2 YYNGEE. V lost 2 bases, J lost 5 bases, and 8 bases lay in between. The CDR3 DNA reads TGTGCCAGCAGCGTTGACAGTGATCAGCCCCAGCATTTT. It encodes CASSVDSDQPQHF.

This chain links TRBV5-4 with TRBJ1-3, with D unclear. Germline V gene data show CDR1 as SGHNT and CDR2 as YYREEE (reference sequence). V was cut by 0 bases and J by 2 bases, with 15 bases left in between. This CDR3 has 17 amino acids. CDR3 loop: CASSLGPSSVTGNTIYF. The CDR3 bases are TGTGCCAGCAGCTTGGGCCCTTCCTCGGTAACTGGAAACACCATATATTTT.

Sample share makes this clone medium-sized (0.01 to 0.1%). Other nucleotide sequences from this sample produce the same CDR3. The DNA for the CDR3 is TGTGCCAGCAGCTCCCCAACCGGGGAGCTGTTTTTT. This sequence encodes CASSSPTGELFF. This chain connects TRBV7-9 to TRBJ2-2; D remains unclear. Deletions cut 4 bases from V and 5 bases from J, with 5 bases between. This CDR3 contains 12 residues. Germline loops: CDR1 SEHNR, CDR2 FQNEAQ (reference sequence).

The chain joins TRBV28 to TRBJ1-6; a weak D match, TRBD1 (6 bases). There are 14 residues in the CDR3. Germline V gives CDR1 MDHEN, CDR2 SYDVKM. V lost 3 bases to trimming and J lost 10 bases, with 13 bases between them. The CDR3 here is CASSLGQRSSPLHF. The CDR3 region has the DNA TGTGCCAGCAGTTTGGGACAACGGTCGTCACCCCTCCACTTT.

The chain is built from TRBV7-3 and TRBJ2-1, with TRBD2 as a possible D gene (6 bases). Germline V gene sequence: CDR1 SGHTA, CDR2 FQGTGA. With 0 bases removed from V and 0 bases from J, the gap between germline ends came to 6 bases. There are 15 residues in the CDR3. The CDR3 DNA reads as TGTGCCAGCAGCTTAACCGGGAGCTCCTACAATGAGCAGTTCTTC. Translated, it gives CASSLTGSSYNEQFF.

CDR3 sequence: CASSQGTGSRNEQFF. The CDR3 coding sequence is TGCGCCAGCAGCCAGGGGACAGGCTCACGGAATGAGCAGTTCTTC. This chain connects TRBV4-3 to TRBJ2-1, with 8 bases lining up with TRBD1. Germline lookup yields CDR1 LGHNA and CDR2 YSLEER. The V segment lost 3 bases and the J segment 7 bases; nucleotides outside the gene matches: 8. This CDR3 is 15 amino acids long.

This clone appeared a few times. V gene TRBV5-1 combines with J gene TRBJ1-1; no clear D gene. The CDR3 loop spans 14 amino acids. V was cut by 0 bases and J by 1 base, with 7 bases left in between. CDR1 and CDR2 from the germline V gene are SGHRS and YFSETQ. The DNA for the CDR3 is TGCGCCAGCAGCTTGGAACAGTCGAACACTGAAGCTTTCTTT. Its protein product is CASSLEQSNTEAFF.

This clone was found once. The V and J genes are TRBV10-3 and TRBJ2-1; TRBD1 might be the D (6 bases). V was pared by 7 bases and J by 8 bases, with 15 bases between. The CDR3 covers 13 residues. Germline CDR1 ENHRY, CDR2 SYGVKD. CDR3 protein: CAITGQPTDEQFF. Here the CDR3 DNA reads TGTGCCATCACGGGACAACCTACGGATGAGCAGTTCTTC.

This sequence joins TRBV28 and TRBJ1-1, with 9 bases lining up with TRBD1. V was pared by 5 bases and J by 0 bases, with 7 bases of the junction left unmatched. CDR3 length: 16 residues. Germline V gene data show CDR1 as MDHEN and CDR2 as SYDVKM. CDR3 residues: CASSKGQGFMNTEAFF. The DNA for the CDR3 is TGTGCCAGCAGTAAAGGACAGGGGTTCATGAACACTGAAGCTTTCTTT.